The source of this TCR beta chain is a study of CD8 T cell repertoires and HIV-1 epitope variants (dated by TCRdb to between 2020 and 2021). Looking at the study overall: Twenty-five peptides representing autologous and known Gag and Nef epitope variants were each used to stimulate T cells in separate culture wells. A CMV, EBV and flu peptide pool, the Ebola AY9 epitope as negative control, and a no-peptide well were included as control conditions. Tested epitopes included three Gag epitope families and Nef HW9 and YT9. T cells were enriched using the EasySep Human T Cell Enrichment Kit and then co-cultured with an equal number of autologous T cell-negative cells acting as antigen-presenting cells. Cultures were maintained for 9 to 11 days in IMDM with gentamicin, and half-media changes adding IL-2, IL-7 and IL-15 were performed on days 3 and 7. An aliquot of 1M T cells was saved as an uncultured baseline condition, separate from the 80 to 85 T cell cultures. A total of around 80 T cell cultures were run, with each culture condition performed in triplicate except for one peptide, which was performed in duplicate. What the work shows at the level of the full study, not this receptor alone: Roughly 5 clonotypes recognized the Nef KF9 family and one clonotype recognized the HW9 family, while no responses to the TAALDMSHF plasma variant were seen. The assay could identify only TCR beta chains and pointed to proliferation in response to antigen, not to T cell function or cytokine profile. About ten antigen-specific TCR beta clonotypes were identified, and five or six of them appeared cross-reactive for autologous or known escape epitope variants.

The EasySep Human CD8+ T Cell Enrichment Kit was used on day 10 to isolate CD8+ T cells from every culture. There are a few counts of this clone. Its cognate antigen has yet to be identified. Per-base qualities were not stored, and no clone one base away is much larger. Sequencing of TCR beta CDR3 regions was done on the immunoSEQ platform at survey depth. The QIAamp DNA micro kit was used to extract genomic DNA from every cultured and uncultured CD8+ T cell population. The paper's data handling went like this. Any sample with under 5,000 productive reads was excluded, and this exclusion removed about 7% of the roughly 75 cultures stimulated with HIV peptides. Sequences were trimmed to CDR3 by a MANAFEST web app, and nonproductive sequences, CDR3s under 5 amino acids, and sequences not starting with C or ending with F/W were removed. For a clonotype to count as antigen-specific, the clonotype had to expand relative to the no-peptide control in at least 2 of 3 replicates at FDR 0.01, and only within one epitope family. A specific clonotype also had to show a frequency at least fivefold higher than in wells stimulated with peptides from other epitope families. TCRdb limited this immuneACCESS table to in-frame rearrangements with V and J called. A share of clones is missing; checked studies link under half to unresolved V genes, and the rest is unexplained. D and trimming were read from the DNA, whereas the V and J calls and clone size are those reported in that table. For this sample the table gives several thousand clones, of which approximately 64% were detected only once. The ten largest clones add up to less than 45% of the sample.

CDR3 length: 13 amino acids, cysteine to phenylalanine. The entry retains the CDR3 DNA only, 39 bases that are in frame from base 1. V is cut by 8 bases and J by 7 bases, and the space between the germline ends is 16 bases. CDR1 is given as SGHRS and CDR2 as YFSETQ, both from the germline V gene. The receptor was isolated from a male donor with HIV. The specimen was cultured CD8+ T cells derived from PBMCs. Recombination linked TRBV5-1 to TRBJ1-3; the best D guess is TRBD1, with 6 bases matching. In nucleotide form, the sequence is TGCGCCAGTAGGGACACTGAAAGGAACACCATATATTTT. Its translation reads: CASRDTERNTIYF.